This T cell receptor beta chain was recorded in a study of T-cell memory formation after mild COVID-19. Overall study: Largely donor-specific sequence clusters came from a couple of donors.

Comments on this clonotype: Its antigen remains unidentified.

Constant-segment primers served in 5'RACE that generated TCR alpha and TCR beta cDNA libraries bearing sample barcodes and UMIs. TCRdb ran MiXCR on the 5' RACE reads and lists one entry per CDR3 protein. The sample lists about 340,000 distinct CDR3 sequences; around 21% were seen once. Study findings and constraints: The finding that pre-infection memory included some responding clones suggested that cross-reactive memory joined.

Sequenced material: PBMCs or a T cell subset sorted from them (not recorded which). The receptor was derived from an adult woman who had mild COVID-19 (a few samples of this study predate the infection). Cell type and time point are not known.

The CDR3 loop reads CASSLDETRASYEQYF. The CDR3 nucleotides are TGTGCCAGCAGCTTAGATGAGACCCGAGCATCCTACGAGCAGTACTTC. V usage is TRBV7-8 and J usage is TRBJ2-7; D is uncertain. Trimming stripped 1 base from V and 1 base from J, with 14 bases between. The CDR3 runs to 16 residues. CDR1 is SGHVS and CDR2 is FQNEAQ in the germline V gene.